A selection of T cell receptor beta chains follows, all from one sample in a study of blood T cell repertoires in COVID-19. The data were produced by immunoSEQ multiplex PCR, yet TCRdb's version contains in-frame clones alone and is incomplete. The table shows around 300,000 clones, with about 90% occurring only once. The sample comprised peripheral blood. These receptors originate from a young woman with COVID-19, enrolled during active disease. Each CDR3 is given with its conserved first and last residue.

cdr3_length,v_call,j_call,cdr3_aa
12,TRBV30,TRBJ1-2,CAWSGDRGGYTF
16,TRBV18,TRBJ2-4,CASSATGIGAKNIQYF
15,TRBV5-1,TRBJ2-7,CASSTTSGNVGEQYF
15,TRBV5-6,TRBJ1-1,CASSPGTGDNTEAFF
16,TRBV4-2,TRBJ1-5,CASSQAPTGSNQPQHF
16,TRBV5-4,TRBJ2-3,CASSLGLAASTDTQYF
15,TRBV5-1,TRBJ2-1,CASSLAGGSGNEQFF
13,TRBV28,TRBJ1-2,CASGGYSGYGYTF
15,TRBV6-2/TRBV6-3,TRBJ2-2,CASSRTSISLGELFF
13,TRBV19,TRBJ2-5,CASSGALQETQYF
19,TRBV13,TRBJ2-6,CASSKIRDRGWSGANVLTF
12,TRBV3-1/TRBV3-2,TRBJ2-2,CASSAYRGELFF
13,TRBV27,TRBJ2-4,CASSSGLAGDRYF
13,TRBV5-1,TRBJ1-2,CASSFRTGYGYTF
13,TRBV29-1,TRBJ1-1,CSVRTGGNTEAFF
16,TRBV5-5,TRBJ1-4,CASSLGGQPTNEKLFF
13,TRBV30,TRBJ1-2,CAWSTSRLYGYTF
13,TRBV5-4,TRBJ1-1,CASSPAYMVEAFF
17,TRBV9,TRBJ1-6,CASSVGGGPGDNSPLHF
15,TRBV2,TRBJ1-2,CASSTTRPGGDGYTF
15,TRBV29-1,TRBJ1-3,CSVADSEDSGNTIYF
15,TRBV5-6,TRBJ2-3,CASSLGLAGADTQYF
14,TRBV7-2,TRBJ1-3,CASRRDMAGNTIYF